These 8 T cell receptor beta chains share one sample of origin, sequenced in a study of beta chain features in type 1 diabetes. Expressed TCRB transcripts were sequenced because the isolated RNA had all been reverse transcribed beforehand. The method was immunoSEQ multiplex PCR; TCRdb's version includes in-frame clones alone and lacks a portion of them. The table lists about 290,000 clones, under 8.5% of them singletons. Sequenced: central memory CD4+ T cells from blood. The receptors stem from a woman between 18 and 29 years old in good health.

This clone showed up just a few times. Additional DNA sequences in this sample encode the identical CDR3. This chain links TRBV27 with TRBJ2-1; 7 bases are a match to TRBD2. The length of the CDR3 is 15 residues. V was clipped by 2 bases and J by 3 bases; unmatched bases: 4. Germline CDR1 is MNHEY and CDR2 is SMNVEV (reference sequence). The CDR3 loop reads CASSLRGTIYNEQFF. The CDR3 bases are TGTGCCAGCAGTTTACGCGGGACTATCTACAATGAGCAGTTCTTC.

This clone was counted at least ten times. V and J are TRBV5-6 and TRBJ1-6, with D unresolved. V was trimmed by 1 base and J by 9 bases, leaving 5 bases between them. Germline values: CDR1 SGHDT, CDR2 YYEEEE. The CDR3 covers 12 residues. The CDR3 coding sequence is TGTGCCAGCAGCTTGTGGAGTTCACCCCTCCACTTT. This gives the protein CASSLWSSPLHF.

DNA of the CDR3: TGCGCCAGCAGCCCTAACCCCGACAGTTTTTTCGAGCAGTACTTC. This translates into CASSPNPDSFFEQYF. V and J are TRBV4-3 and TRBJ2-7; weak D call: TRBD1 (5 bases). Per the germline V gene, CDR1 is LGHNA and CDR2 is YSLEER. The germline V and J ends were trimmed by 4 bases and 6 bases, with 19 bases remaining between them. The CDR3 contains 15 residues.

CDR3 DNA sequence: TGTGCCAGCAGTTACTCACACACCGGGGAGCTGTTTTTT. This encodes CASSYSHTGELFF. The chain is built from TRBV6-6 and TRBJ2-2, with D hard to call. This CDR3 contains 13 residues. V was trimmed by 0 bases and J by 3 bases, leaving 2 bases between them. Germline V lookup: CDR1 MNHNY, CDR2 SVGAGI (reference sequence).

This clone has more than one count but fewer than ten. The CDR3 sequence: CASSFRQLAEAFF. The CDR3 DNA reads as TGTGCCAGCAGCTTTAGACAGCTAGCTGAAGCTTTCTTT. V usage is TRBV11-2 and J usage is TRBJ1-1, with D possibly matching TRBD1 (5 bases). With 3 bases removed from V and 6 bases from J, the gap between germline ends came to 11 bases. CDR1 is SGHAT, CDR2 FQNNGV, per germline. This CDR3 has 13 residues.

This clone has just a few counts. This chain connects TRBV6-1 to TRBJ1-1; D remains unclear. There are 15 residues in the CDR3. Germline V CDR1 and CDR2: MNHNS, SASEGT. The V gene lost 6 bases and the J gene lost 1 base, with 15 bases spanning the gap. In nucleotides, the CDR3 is TGTGCCAGCAGGGTAAAAGACGGATCGAACACTGAAGCTTTCTTT. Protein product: CASRVKDGSNTEAFF.

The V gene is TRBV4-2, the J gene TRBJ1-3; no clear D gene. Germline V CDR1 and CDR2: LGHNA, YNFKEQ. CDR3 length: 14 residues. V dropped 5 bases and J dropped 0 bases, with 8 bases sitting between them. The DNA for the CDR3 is TGTGCCAGCAGCTTGCCGTCCTCTGGAAACACCATATATTTT. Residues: CASSLPSSGNTIYF.

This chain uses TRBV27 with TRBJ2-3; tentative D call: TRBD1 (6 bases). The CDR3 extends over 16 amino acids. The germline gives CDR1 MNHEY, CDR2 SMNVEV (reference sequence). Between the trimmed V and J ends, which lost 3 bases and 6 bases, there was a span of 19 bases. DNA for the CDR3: TGTGCCAGCAGTTTTATCCGCGCAGGGGTTAGGGATACGCAGTATTTT. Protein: CASSFIRAGVRDTQYF.